This T cell receptor (beta chain) was documented in a study of T cells in Graves' hyperthyroidism and ophthalmopathy. In its sample, this clonotype was seen a few times. The V end was cut by 4 bases, the J end by 4 bases, with 14 bases between. Per the germline V gene, CDR1 is MNHEY and CDR2 is SMNVEV (reference sequence). The CDR3 is 14 residues long. Using RNA transcripts as the source, TCR beta CDR3 regions were amplified. First-round RT-PCR with HTBI primers amplified the TCR CDR3 region. TCRdb used MiXCR to reprocess the multiplex PCR reads, holding one entry per CDR3 protein. The profile shows fewer than 450,000 distinct CDR3 sequences, around 15% of them singletons.

The TCR originated in a man aged 50 to 60 with Graves' ophthalmopathy. The sequencing input was blood. J is TRBJ2-7 and V is TRBV27, with a tentative D call TRBD2 (5 bases). The CDR3: CASSYAGWGYEQYF. The CDR3 DNA reads as TGTGCCAGCAGTTACGCGGGCTGGGGTTACGAGCAGTACTTC.